The next 7 T cell receptor beta chains were all read from a single sample in a study of beta chain features in type 1 diabetes. Study-level results: There was a moderate but significant shortening of TCRB CDR3s in all four CD4+ subsets of Type 1 diabetes patients.

Their specific antigens are unknown. All of the isolated RNA was reverse transcribed, so expressed TCRB transcripts were sequenced. The table came from immunoSEQ multiplex PCR; TCRdb's copy has only in-frame clones and leaves some out. The data hold about 650,000 clones, with approximately 13% observed a single time. Input material: naive CD4+ T cells from blood. The receptors were gathered from a man in his thirties or forties with type 1 diabetes.

This clone showed up just a few times. This chain uses TRBV5-4 with TRBJ1-6; no clear D. The germline gives CDR1 SGHNT, CDR2 YYREEE (reference sequence). Between the trimmed V and J ends, which lost 0 bases and 12 bases, there was a span of 7 bases. This CDR3 is 12 amino acids long. The CDR3 sequence: CASSLASEPLHF. The CDR3 nucleotides read TGTGCCAGCAGCTTGGCGTCGGAACCCCTCCACTTT. The complete variable domain, with remaining parts taken from reference TRBV5-4 and TRBJ1-6, reads ETGVTQSPTHLIKTRGQQVTLRCSSQSGHNTVSWYQQALGQGPQFIFQYYREEENGRGNFPPRFSGLQFPNYSSELNVNALELDDSALYLCASSLASEPLHFGNGTRLTVT.

The chain joins TRBV7-9 to TRBJ1-5; D call uncertain. The CDR3 sequence is 14 residues long. Trimming took off 4 bases at V and 11 bases at J, with 18 bases between the two ends. Germline values: CDR1 SEHNR, CDR2 FQNEAQ (reference sequence). The CDR3 protein is CASSSLVGPRSQHF. CDR3 DNA sequence: TGTGCCAGCAGCTCCCTAGTCGGCCCCAGGTCCCAGCATTTT.

V gene TRBV28 combines with J gene TRBJ1-6; D perhaps matches TRBD1 (5 bases). The germline V and J ends were trimmed by 6 bases and 8 bases, with 26 bases remaining between them. Germline V CDR1 and CDR2: MDHEN, SYDVKM. The CDR3 extends over 18 amino acids. CDR3 in DNA: TGTGCCAGCAGCCCCGGGGACTACACCCAGAACTCGGATTCACCCCTCCACTTT. It yields the protein CASSPGDYTQNSDSPLHF.

In nucleotides, the CDR3 is TGCGCCAGCAGCTTGGGGGGTTGGAATGAGCAGTTCTTC. Translating gives CASSLGGWNEQFF. V is TRBV5-1 and J is TRBJ2-1; D is uncertain. The V end was cut by 0 bases, the J end by 7 bases, with 8 bases between. Germline CDR1 reads SGHRS; CDR2 reads YFSETQ. The CDR3 is made up of 13 amino acids.

This clone has more than one count but fewer than ten. The chain has TRBV7-2 and TRBJ2-1; D is unresolved. Trimming took 1 base from V and 7 from J, leaving 11 bases between them. The CDR3 totals 14 residues. Germline values: CDR1 SGHTA, CDR2 FQGNSA. CDR3 nucleotide sequence: TGTGCCAGCAGCTTAGGAGTCAAGGTGAATGAGCAGTTCTTC. This gives the protein CASSLGVKVNEQFF.

There are a few counts of this clone. This chain connects TRBV7-9 to TRBJ1-5; no clear D gene. The CDR3 is 14 residues long. Trimming took off 3 bases at V and 8 bases at J, with 14 bases between the two ends. Germline V gene sequence: CDR1 SEHNR, CDR2 FQNEAQ (reference sequence). In DNA form, the CDR3 reads TGTGCCAGCAGCTTTGGGTCCCTGCGGGAGCCCCAGCATTTT. Translated: CASSFGSLREPQHF.

This clone was detected only a few times. The rearrangement uses TRBV30 and TRBJ2-5, with D unresolved. This CDR3 has 13 residues. V shed 1 base and J shed 1 base, with 7 bases lying between them. Germline-derived CDR1 and CDR2 are GTSNPN and SVGIG (reference sequence). CDR3 in amino acids: CAWSDTFQETQYF. The CDR3 nucleotides read TGTGCCTGGAGTGACACCTTCCAAGAGACCCAGTACTTC.